These 20 T cell receptor beta chains were sequenced from one sample in a study of human T cells and chemical hapten exposure. Each CDR3 protein is one row after TCRdb ran MiXCR on the RACE reads. The sample comprises 80,000 to 95,000 distinct CDR3 sequences, over 8.5% of which are singletons, and approximately 4% rests with the top ten. The time point denotes: patch test 1, 2 weeks after DPC sensitization. Documented treatment: therapeutic diphenylcyclopropenone sensitization with weekly scalp DPC. Sample: whole blood, taken in connection with sensitization to the hapten diphenylcyclopropenone (DPC). Every receptor here comes from a woman aged 50 to 60 with alopecia areata. Some clones in this sample may be carry-over from other donors' samples.

The chain joins TRBV27 to TRBJ1-2; 7 nucleotides match TRBD1. Germline V CDR1 and CDR2: MNHEY, SMNVEV (reference sequence). Germline trimming cut 4 bases from V and 4 bases from J; bases unmatched to any gene: 3. The CDR3 loop spans 13 amino acids. In DNA form, the CDR3 reads TGTGCCAGCAGTTGGACAGGCTCCTATGGCTACACCTTC. Amino acids: CASSWTGSYGYTF.

This clonotype appeared many times. V and J are TRBV30 and TRBJ1-2; 8 bases line up with TRBD1. CDR1 GTSNPN and CDR2 SVGIG come from the germline V gene (reference sequence). V shed 5 bases and J 7 bases; nucleotides not matched to a gene: 12. The CDR3 has 14 amino acids. CDR3 nucleotide sequence: TGTGCCTGGGCAGGGGGCAAGGGGTTAGGTGGCTACACCTTC. Amino acids: CAWAGGKGLGGYTF.

The V and J genes are TRBV10-2 and TRBJ2-2; no clear D gene. Germline assignment: CDR1 WSHSY and CDR2 SAAADI. V gave up 8 bases and J gave up 4 bases, with 5 bases separating them. This CDR3 region has 11 residues. CDR3 in amino acids: CASLRTGELFF. The CDR3 coding sequence is TGCGCCAGCTTGCGCACCGGGGAGCTGTTTTTT.

The sample holds many counts of this clonotype. The chain uses TRBV11-3 and TRBJ2-5; 7 bases are shared with TRBD1. V gave up 4 bases and J gave up 2 bases; unmatched junction bases: 7. The CDR3 totals 15 residues. Germline V gene data show CDR1 as SGHNT and CDR2 as YENEEA. As DNA, the CDR3 is TGTGCCAGCAGCTCCCACCGGGACAGTCAAGAGACCCAGTACTTC. Its translation: CASSSHRDSQETQYF.

This clonotype came up a few times. The chain couples TRBV18 to TRBJ2-5; D unresolved. CDR3 length equals 13 residues. V lost 9 bases and J 1 base, leaving 12 bases between the germline ends. The germline gives CDR1 KGHSH, CDR2 LQKENI. DNA of the CDR3: TGTGCCAGTTCAGAGGCGGCCCAAGAGACCCAGTACTTC. This sequence encodes CASSEAAQETQYF.

This clonotype was counted at least ten times. The chain employs TRBV20-1 and TRBJ2-3; D is unclear. Germline V gives CDR1 DFQATT, CDR2 SNEGSKA (reference sequence). The CDR3 has 17 amino acids. The V and J ends lost 2 bases and 2 bases respectively, with 20 bases between them. Here the CDR3 reads CSARPILVAADTDTQYF. DNA for the CDR3: TGCAGTGCTAGACCGATTCTGGTGGCGGCGGACACAGATACGCAGTATTTT.

This clonotype has only a few counts. CDR3 sequence: CAWSSPGLAGAGELFF. CDR3 bases: TGTGCCTGGAGCTCACCGGGACTAGCGGGGGCCGGGGAGCTGTTTTTT. The gene calls are TRBV30 and TRBJ2-2, with 14 bases identical to TRBD2. Trimming cost V 3 bases and J 6 bases; bases outside gene matches: 6. The CDR3 sequence is 16 residues long. Germline CDR1 is GTSNPN and CDR2 is SVGIG (reference sequence).

This clonotype was seen a handful of times. The rearrangement links TRBV2 to TRBJ1-1, with D unclear. Germline V lookup: CDR1 SNHLY, CDR2 FYNNEI. The V and J ends lost 3 bases and 1 base respectively, with 6 bases between them. The CDR3 covers 13 residues. The DNA for the CDR3 is TGTGCCAGCAGTGATGGTAGGAACACTGAAGCTTTCTTT. This codes for CASSDGRNTEAFF.

The V call is TRBV28, the J call TRBJ2-5; D is undetermined. CDR1 is MDHEN, CDR2 SYDVKM, per germline. The CDR3 sequence is 11 residues long. Trimming pared 5 bases from V and 7 bases from J, leaving 8 bases between. CDR3 nucleotide sequence: TGTGCCAGCAGTCCTTGGGGGACCCAGTACTTC. Translation: CASSPWGTQYF.

In its sample, this clonotype was seen a few times. This sequence joins TRBV7-9 and TRBJ2-5; no clear D. Germline-derived CDR1 and CDR2 are SEHNR and FQNEAQ (reference sequence). V lost 5 bases and J lost 2, with 15 bases in between. CDR3 size: 15 residues. The CDR3 DNA follows: TGTGCCAGCAGCACACTTAAGACGTTACAAGAGACCCAGTACTTC. It codes for CASSTLKTLQETQYF.

In this sample, this clonotype turned up many times. The V and J genes are TRBV25-1 and TRBJ1-6; D is undetermined. The V end lost 4 bases, the J end lost 6 bases, and 10 bases lay between the germline ends. The CDR3 extends over 14 amino acids. Germline-derived CDR1 and CDR2 are MGHDK and SYGVNS. The CDR3 sequence: CASSGTHFNSPLHF. CDR3 DNA: TGTGCCAGCAGTGGAACCCATTTTAATTCACCCCTCCACTTT. Full variable domain (outside the CDR3, taken from reference TRBV25-1 and TRBJ1-6): EADIYQTPRYLVIGTGKKITLECSQTMGHDKMYWYQQDPGMELHLIHYSYGVNSTEKGDLSSESTVSRIRTEHFPLTLESARPSHTSQYLCASSGTHFNSPLHFGNGTRLTVT.

This clonotype was counted at least ten times. The J gene is TRBJ1-1, the V gene TRBV29-1, with D uncertain. With 4 bases removed from V and 3 bases from J, the gap between germline ends came to 12 bases. Germline V lookup: CDR1 SQVTM, CDR2 ANQGSEA. This CDR3 has 13 residues. CDR3 sequence: CSVGEGTDTEAFF. The CDR3 DNA reads TGCAGCGTTGGTGAGGGAACGGACACTGAAGCTTTCTTT.

This clonotype was observed many times. The chain has TRBV25-1 and TRBJ1-6; D is unclear. The V end lost 1 base, the J end lost 14 bases, and 12 bases lay between the germline ends. The CDR3 is made up of 13 amino acids. Germline V gene lookup returns CDR1 MGHDK and CDR2 SYGVNS. CDR3 DNA: TGTGCCAGCAGTGAATTCGGGGTACCGTCCCTCCACTTT. It codes for CASSEFGVPSLHF. The whole variable domain, remainder taken from reference TRBV25-1 and TRBJ1-6, is EADIYQTPRYLVIGTGKKITLECSQTMGHDKMYWYQQDPGMELHLIHYSYGVNSTEKGDLSSESTVSRIRTEHFPLTLESARPSHTSQYLCASSEFGVPSLHFGNGTRLTVT.

The chain employs TRBV11-2 and TRBJ2-7; 7 nucleotides match TRBD1. The CDR3 runs 15 residues. CDR1 is SGHAT and CDR2 is FQNNGV in the germline V gene. V lost 7 bases to trimming and J lost 3 bases; unmatched junction nucleotides: 12. In nucleotides, the CDR3 is TGTGCCAGCACCAACCTCGTAGGGGGCAGCTACGAGCAGTACTTC. Protein product: CASTNLVGGSYEQYF.

This clonotype was seen many times. The V and J genes are TRBV6-5 and TRBJ1-2; D possibly corresponds to TRBD1 (6 bases). Germline CDR1 and CDR2: MNHEY and SVGAGI. This CDR3 is built from 12 residues. V lost 6 bases and J 6 bases, leaving 11 bases between the germline ends. The CDR3 DNA is TGTGCCAGCAGGGACAGTTTGAATGGCTACACCTTC. Translation gives CASRDSLNGYTF.

This clonotype was detected only a few times. The rearrangement links TRBV19 to TRBJ1-5, with D perhaps matching TRBD1 (5 bases). The CDR3 sequence is 13 residues long. V was trimmed by 6 bases and J by 5 bases, leaving 11 bases between them. The germline gives CDR1 LNHDA, CDR2 SQIVND (reference sequence). The CDR3 sequence is CASRDWGDQPQHF. The CDR3 DNA sequence: TGTGCCAGTAGGGACTGGGGCGATCAGCCCCAGCATTTT.

In this sample, this clonotype turned up many times. CDR3 region: CASSPRGVAGSTDTQYF. The DNA for the CDR3 is TGTGCCAGCAGCCCCCGAGGGGTGGCAGGGAGCACAGATACGCAGTATTTT. This chain connects TRBV7-9 to TRBJ2-3; D tentatively fits TRBD1 or TRBD2 (5 bases each). The V gene lost 5 bases and the J gene lost 0 bases, with 18 bases spanning the gap. Looked up from germline, CDR1 is SEHNR and CDR2 is FQNEAQ (reference sequence). The CDR3 loop spans 17 amino acids.

V and J are TRBV20-1 and TRBJ1-2; D is uncertain. Germline assignment: CDR1 DFQATT and CDR2 SNEGSKA (reference sequence). The germline V and J ends were trimmed by 4 bases and 4 bases, with 10 bases remaining between them. The CDR3 sequence is 12 residues long. CDR3 nucleotides: TGCAGTGCTATGCCGGCAGGCTATGGCTACACCTTC. Translating gives CSAMPAGYGYTF.

The chain couples TRBV7-2 to TRBJ1-1; D not certain. V lost 5 bases, J lost 1 base, and 8 bases lay in between. CDR3 length equals 13 residues. Germline V gives CDR1 SGHTA, CDR2 FQGNSA. The CDR3 reads CASSAVGNTEAFF. CDR3 bases: TGTGCCAGCAGCGCTGTGGGGAACACTGAAGCTTTCTTT.

The V gene is TRBV11-2, the J gene TRBJ2-1, with D unresolved. Between the trimmed V and J ends, which lost 0 bases and 8 bases, there was a span of 8 bases. The CDR3 sequence is 13 residues long. The germline gives CDR1 SGHAT, CDR2 FQNNGV. In DNA, the CDR3 is TGTGCCAGCAGCTTAGACTATAGACATGAGCAGTTCTTC. Its protein product is CASSLDYRHEQFF.